This T cell receptor beta chain was captured by sequencing in a study of blood T cell repertoires in COVID-19. Study-wide background: T cells, B-cell-depleted T cells, or PBMCs supplied cDNA or gDNA.

Individuals drawn from around 24 US areas were roughly 18 to 100 years old. Losses at the gene ends were 6 bases for V and 5 bases for J; bases not matched to a gene: 9. The CDR3 is 14 residues long. Germline-derived CDR1 and CDR2 are KGHSH and LQKENI. Profiled with immunoSEQ multiplex PCR; TCRdb holds only in-frame clones, not every one. The sample holds about 400,000 clones, around 90% seen once. The specimen was PBMCs or T cells enriched from blood (not recorded which). This chain connects TRBV18 to TRBJ2-5, with 7 positions matching TRBD1. The sequence was collected from a woman in her forties with acute COVID-19. CDR3 region: CASSHDRVEETQYF. CDR3 nucleotide sequence: TGTGCCAGCTCCCACGACAGGGTGGAGGAGACCCAGTACTTC.